Sequencing of this T cell receptor (beta chain) was carried out in a study of blood T cell repertoires in COVID-19. Study-level background: The United States, Italy and Spain provided the acute and convalescent COVID-19 samples. T cells, B-cell-depleted T cells, or PBMCs provided the cDNA or gDNA that served as material.

Between the trimmed V and J ends, which lost 2 bases and 4 bases, there was a span of 6 bases. The CDR3 consists of 13 residues. Germline CDR1 and CDR2: MNHEY and SVGEGT. Here immunoSEQ multiplex PCR was the method, and the copy in TCRdb shows in-frame clones only, minus some. The sample contains approximately 330,000 clones, around 86% of which appear only once. Sequences were obtained from PBMCs or T cells enriched from blood (not recorded which). The receptor was isolated from a woman aged 35 to 49 with acute COVID-19. The rearrangement links TRBV6-2 or TRBV6-3 to TRBJ2-1; D uncertain. The CDR3, as DNA: TGTGCCAGCAGTTACGAGGATTACAATGAGCAGTTCTTC. This gives the protein CASSYEDYNEQFF.